This TCR beta chain was recorded in a study of T cells after yellow fever vaccination. For the study at large: Preparation of fractions with low cell numbers was performed using SMART-Seq v4 Ultra Low Input.

Study-wide results and caveats: Booster samples showed a return of most primary-vaccination clones (roughly 95% CD4, about 88% CD8). Abundant contaminating clonotypes from the bulk population could appear in FACS-sorted repertoires.

This clonotype was counted between two and nine times. Its antigen is not identified. Generation of TCR cDNA used 5'RACE template switching (which added a universal primer site and UMIs). TCRdb itself ran the 5' RACE reads through MiXCR, one entry per CDR3 protein. This table has fewer than 450,000 distinct CDR3 sequences, roughly 8% appearing once. Looked up from germline, CDR1 is SEHNR and CDR2 is FQNEAQ (reference sequence). V dropped 4 bases and J dropped 2; count of bases not matched to a gene: 4. There are 15 residues in the CDR3. Here the sequenced sample was PBMCs, taken more than 35 days after the first yellow fever vaccination. The chain uses TRBV7-9 and TRBJ2-7; 11 positions agree with TRBD1. The receptor was isolated from a young man who received the YFV17D yellow fever vaccine. The CDR3 loop reads CASSSGTGGPYEQYF. Written as DNA, the CDR3 is TGTGCCAGCAGCTCAGGGACAGGGGGTCCCTACGAGCAGTACTTC.